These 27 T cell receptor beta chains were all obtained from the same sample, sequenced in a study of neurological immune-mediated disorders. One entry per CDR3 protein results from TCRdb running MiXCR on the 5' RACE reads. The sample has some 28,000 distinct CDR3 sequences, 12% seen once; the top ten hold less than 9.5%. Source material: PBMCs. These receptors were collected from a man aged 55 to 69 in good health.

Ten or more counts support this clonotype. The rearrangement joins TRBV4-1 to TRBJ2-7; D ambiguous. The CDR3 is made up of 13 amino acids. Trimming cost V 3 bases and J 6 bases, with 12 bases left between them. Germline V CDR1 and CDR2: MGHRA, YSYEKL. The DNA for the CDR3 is TGCGCCAGCAGCCACGGCTTTGAAGGCGAGCAGTACTTC. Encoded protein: CASSHGFEGEQYF.

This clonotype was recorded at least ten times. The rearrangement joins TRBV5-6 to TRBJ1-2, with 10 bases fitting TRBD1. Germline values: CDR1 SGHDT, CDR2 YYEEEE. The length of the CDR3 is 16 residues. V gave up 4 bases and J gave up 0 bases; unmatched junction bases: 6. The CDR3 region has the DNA TGTGCCAGCAGCGGGGACAGGGGATTCTCTAACTATGGCTACACCTTC. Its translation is CASSGDRGFSNYGYTF.

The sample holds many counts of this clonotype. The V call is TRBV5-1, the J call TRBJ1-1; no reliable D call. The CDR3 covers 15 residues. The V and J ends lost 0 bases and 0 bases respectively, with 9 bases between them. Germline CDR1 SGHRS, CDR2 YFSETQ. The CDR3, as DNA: TGCGCCAGCAGCTTGGTGGGAGGCATGAACACTGAAGCTTTCTTT. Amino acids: CASSLVGGMNTEAFF.

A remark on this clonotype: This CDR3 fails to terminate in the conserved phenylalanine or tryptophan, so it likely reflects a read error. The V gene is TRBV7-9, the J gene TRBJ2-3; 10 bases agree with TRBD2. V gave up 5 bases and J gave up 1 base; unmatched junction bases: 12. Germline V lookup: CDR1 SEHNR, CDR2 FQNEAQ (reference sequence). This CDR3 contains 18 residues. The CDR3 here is CASSLTRVLAGRTDTQYL. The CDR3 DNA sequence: TGTGCCAGCAGCCTAACCCGGGTACTAGCGGGACGCACAGATACGCAGTATTTG.

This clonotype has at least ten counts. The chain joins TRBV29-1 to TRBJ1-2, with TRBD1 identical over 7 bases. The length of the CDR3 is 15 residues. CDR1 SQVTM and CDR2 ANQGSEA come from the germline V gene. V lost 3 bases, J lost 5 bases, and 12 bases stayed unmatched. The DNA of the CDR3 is TGCAGCGTTGATGGCCCCCCTGGACAGGAGTATGGCTACACCTTC. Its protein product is CSVDGPPGQEYGYTF.

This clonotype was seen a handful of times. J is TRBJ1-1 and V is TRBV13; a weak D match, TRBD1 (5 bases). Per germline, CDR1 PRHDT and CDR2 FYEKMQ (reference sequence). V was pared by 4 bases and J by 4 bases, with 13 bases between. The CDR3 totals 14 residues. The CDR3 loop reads CASSSRGASTEAFF. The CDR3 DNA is TGTGCCAGCAGCTCCCGTGGGGCTTCCACTGAAGCTTTCTTT.

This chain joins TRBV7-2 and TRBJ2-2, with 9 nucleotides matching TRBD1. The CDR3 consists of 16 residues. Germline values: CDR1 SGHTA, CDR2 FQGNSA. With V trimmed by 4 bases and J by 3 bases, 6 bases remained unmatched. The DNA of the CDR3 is TGTGCCAGCAGCTGGACCGGGACAGGGTACACCGGGGAGCTGTTTTTT. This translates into CASSWTGTGYTGELFF.

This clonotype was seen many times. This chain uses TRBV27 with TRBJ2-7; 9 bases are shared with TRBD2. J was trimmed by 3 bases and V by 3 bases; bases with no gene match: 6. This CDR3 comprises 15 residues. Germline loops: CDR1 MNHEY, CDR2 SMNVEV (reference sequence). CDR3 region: CASSFRREGYYEQYF. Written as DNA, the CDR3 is TGTGCCAGCAGTTTCCGGCGGGAGGGTTACTACGAGCAGTACTTC.

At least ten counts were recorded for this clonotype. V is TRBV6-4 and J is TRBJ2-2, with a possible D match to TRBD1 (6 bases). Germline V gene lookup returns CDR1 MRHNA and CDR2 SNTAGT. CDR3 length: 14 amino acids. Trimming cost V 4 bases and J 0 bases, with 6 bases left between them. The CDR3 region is CASSGQANTGELFF. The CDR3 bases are TGTGCCAGCAGTGGACAGGCGAACACCGGGGAGCTGTTTTTT.

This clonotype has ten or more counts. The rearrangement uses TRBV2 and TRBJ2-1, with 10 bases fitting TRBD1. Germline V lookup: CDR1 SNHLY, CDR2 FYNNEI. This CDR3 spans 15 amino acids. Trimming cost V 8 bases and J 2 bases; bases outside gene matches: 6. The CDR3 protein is CASVGDRGPYNEQFF. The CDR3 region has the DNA TGTGCCAGCGTGGGGGACAGGGGTCCCTACAATGAGCAGTTCTTC.

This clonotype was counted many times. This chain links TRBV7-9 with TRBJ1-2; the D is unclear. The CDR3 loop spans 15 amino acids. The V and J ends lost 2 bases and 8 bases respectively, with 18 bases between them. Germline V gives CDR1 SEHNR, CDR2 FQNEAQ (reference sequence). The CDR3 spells CASSLSGIGQFGYTF. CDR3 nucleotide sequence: TGTGCCAGCAGCTTATCTGGAATCGGGCAGTTCGGCTACACCTTC.

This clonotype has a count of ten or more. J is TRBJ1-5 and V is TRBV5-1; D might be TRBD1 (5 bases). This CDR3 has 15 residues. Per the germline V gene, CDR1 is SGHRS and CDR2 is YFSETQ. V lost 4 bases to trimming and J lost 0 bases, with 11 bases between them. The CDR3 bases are TGCGCCAGCAGCCTAGGAGGACATAGCAATCAGCCCCAGCATTTT. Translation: CASSLGGHSNQPQHF.

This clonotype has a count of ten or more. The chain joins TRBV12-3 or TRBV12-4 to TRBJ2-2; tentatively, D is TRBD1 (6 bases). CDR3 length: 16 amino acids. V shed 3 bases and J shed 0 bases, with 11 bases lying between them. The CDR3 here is CASSFYRAANTGELFF. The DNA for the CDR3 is TGTGCCAGCAGTTTTTACAGGGCTGCGAACACCGGGGAGCTGTTTTTT.

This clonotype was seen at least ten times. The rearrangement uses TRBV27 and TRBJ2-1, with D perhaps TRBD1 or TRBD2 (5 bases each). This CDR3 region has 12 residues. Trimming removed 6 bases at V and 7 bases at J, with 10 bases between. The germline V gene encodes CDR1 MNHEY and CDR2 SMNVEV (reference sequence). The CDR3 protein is CASRVGVNEQFF. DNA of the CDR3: TGTGCCAGCAGGGTGGGGGTGAATGAGCAGTTCTTC.

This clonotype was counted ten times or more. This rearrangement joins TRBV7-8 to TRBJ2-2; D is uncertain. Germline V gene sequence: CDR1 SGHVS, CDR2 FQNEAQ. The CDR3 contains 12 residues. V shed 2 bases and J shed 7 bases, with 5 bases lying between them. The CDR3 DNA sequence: TGTGCCAGCAGCTTATATGGCGGGGAGCTGTTTTTT. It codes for CASSLYGGELFF.

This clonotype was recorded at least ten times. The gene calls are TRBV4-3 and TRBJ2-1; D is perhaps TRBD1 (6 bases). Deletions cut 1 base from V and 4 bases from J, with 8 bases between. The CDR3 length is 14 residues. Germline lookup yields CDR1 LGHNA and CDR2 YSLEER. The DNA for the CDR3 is TGCGCCAGCAGCCAAGGAGGGGGATACAATGAGCAGTTCTTC. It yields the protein CASSQGGGYNEQFF.

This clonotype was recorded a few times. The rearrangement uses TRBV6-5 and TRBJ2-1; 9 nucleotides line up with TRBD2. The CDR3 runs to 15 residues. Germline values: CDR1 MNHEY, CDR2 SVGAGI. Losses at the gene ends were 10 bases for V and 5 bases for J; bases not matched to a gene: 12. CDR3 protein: CATKDWASGDNEQFF. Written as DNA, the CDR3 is TGTGCCACCAAAGATTGGGCTAGCGGGGACAATGAGCAGTTCTTC.

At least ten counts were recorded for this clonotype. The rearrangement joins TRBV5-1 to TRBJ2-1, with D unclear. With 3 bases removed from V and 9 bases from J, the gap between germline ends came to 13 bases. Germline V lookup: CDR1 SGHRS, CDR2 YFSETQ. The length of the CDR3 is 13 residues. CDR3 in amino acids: CASSSRPFPEQFF. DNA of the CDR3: TGCGCCAGCAGCTCCCGACCTTTTCCTGAGCAGTTCTTC.

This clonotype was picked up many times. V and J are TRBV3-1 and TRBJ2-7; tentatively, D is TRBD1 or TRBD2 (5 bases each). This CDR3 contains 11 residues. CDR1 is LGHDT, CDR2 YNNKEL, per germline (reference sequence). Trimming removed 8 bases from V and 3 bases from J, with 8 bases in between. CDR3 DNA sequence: TGTGCCAGCCTTGGGGGCTACGAGCAGTACTTC. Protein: CASLGGYEQYF.

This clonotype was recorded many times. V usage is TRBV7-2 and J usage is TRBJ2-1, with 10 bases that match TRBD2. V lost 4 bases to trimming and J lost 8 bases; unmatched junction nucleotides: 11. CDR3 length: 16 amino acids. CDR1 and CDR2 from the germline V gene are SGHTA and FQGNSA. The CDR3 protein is CASSSQAGGPIDEQFF. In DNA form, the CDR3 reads TGTGCCAGCAGCTCTCAAGCGGGAGGGCCAATCGATGAGCAGTTCTTC. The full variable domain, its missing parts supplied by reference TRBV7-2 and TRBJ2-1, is GAGVSQSPSNKVTEKGKDVELRCDPISGHTALYWYRQSLGQGLEFLIYFQGNSAPDKSGLPSDRFSAERTGGSVSTLTIQRTQQEDSAVYLCASSSQAGGPIDEQFFGPGTRLTVL.

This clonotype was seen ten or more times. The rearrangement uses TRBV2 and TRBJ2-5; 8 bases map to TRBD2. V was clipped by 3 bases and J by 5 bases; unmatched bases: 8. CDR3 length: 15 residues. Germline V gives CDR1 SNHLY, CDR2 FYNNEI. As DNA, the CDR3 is TGTGCCAGCAGTGATGGGGTAGCGGGGTCCGAGACCCAGTACTTC. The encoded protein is CASSDGVAGSETQYF. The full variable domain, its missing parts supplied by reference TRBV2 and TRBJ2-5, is EPEVTQTPSHQVTQMGQEVILRCVPISNHLYFYWYRQILGQKVEFLVSFYNNEISEKSEIFDDQFSVERPDGSNFTLKIRSTKLEDSAMYFCASSDGVAGSETQYFGPGTRLLVL.

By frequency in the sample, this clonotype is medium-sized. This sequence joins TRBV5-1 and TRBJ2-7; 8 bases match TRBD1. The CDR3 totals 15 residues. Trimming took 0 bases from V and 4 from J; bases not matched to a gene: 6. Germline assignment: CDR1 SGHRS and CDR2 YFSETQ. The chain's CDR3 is CASSLARTGRYEQYF. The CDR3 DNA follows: TGCGCCAGCAGCTTGGCACGGACAGGGAGATACGAGCAGTACTTC.

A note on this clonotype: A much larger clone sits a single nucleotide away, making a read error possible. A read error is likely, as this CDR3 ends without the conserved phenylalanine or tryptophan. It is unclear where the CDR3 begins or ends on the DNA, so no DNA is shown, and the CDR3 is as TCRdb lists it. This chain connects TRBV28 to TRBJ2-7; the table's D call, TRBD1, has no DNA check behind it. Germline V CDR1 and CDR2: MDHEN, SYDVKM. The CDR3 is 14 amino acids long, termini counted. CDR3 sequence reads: CASSVGGGTYEWYS.

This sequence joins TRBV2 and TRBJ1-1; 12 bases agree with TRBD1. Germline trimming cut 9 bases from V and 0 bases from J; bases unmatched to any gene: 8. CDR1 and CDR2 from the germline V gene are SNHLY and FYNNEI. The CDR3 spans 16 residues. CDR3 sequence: CASIPGTGGMNTEAFF. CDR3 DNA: TGTGCCAGTATCCCCGGGACAGGGGGCATGAACACTGAAGCTTTCTTT.

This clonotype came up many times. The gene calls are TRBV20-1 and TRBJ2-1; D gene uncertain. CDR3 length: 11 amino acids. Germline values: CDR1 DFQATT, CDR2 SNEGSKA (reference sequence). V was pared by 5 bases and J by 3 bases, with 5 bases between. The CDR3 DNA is TGCAGTGCTGACGACTACAATGAGCAGTTCTTC. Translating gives CSADDYNEQFF.

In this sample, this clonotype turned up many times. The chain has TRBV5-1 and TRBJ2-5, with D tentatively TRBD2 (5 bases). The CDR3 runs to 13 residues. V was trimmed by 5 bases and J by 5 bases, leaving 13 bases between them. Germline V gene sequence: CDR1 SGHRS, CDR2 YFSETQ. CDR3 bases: TGCGCCAGCAGAGAGGGAAGACGGGAGACCCAGTACTTC. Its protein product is CASREGRRETQYF. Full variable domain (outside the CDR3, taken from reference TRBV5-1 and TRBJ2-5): KAGVTQTPRYLIKTRGQQVTLSCSPISGHRSVSWYQQTPGQGLQFLFEYFSETQRNKGNFPGRFSGRQFSNSRSEMNVSTLELGDSALYLCASREGRRETQYFGPGTRLLVL.

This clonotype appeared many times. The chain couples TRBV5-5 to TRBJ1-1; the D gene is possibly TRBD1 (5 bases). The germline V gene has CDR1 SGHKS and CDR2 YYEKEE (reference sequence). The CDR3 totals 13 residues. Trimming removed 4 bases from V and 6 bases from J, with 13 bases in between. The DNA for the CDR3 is TGTGCCAGCAGCACCTCAGGGCTCTCTGAAGCTTTCTTT. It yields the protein CASSTSGLSEAFF.